This T cell receptor (beta chain) was found in a study of blood T cell repertoires in COVID-19. Germline V gives CDR1 SQVTM, CDR2 ANQGSEA. V lost 2 bases and J 0 bases, leaving 10 bases between the germline ends. This CDR3 contains 14 residues. TCRdb's copy holds only in-frame clones and misses some; the assay was immunoSEQ multiplex PCR. The sample has under 75,000 clones; 72% are singletons. This clone was observed a handful of times. The sequencing input was peripheral blood. The sequence derives from a woman in her 70s with COVID-19, enrolled during active disease. The rearrangement uses TRBV29-1 and TRBJ2-5, with D possibly matching TRBD2 (5 bases). The CDR3 nucleotides are TGCAGCGTTGAATCTACGGAGGACCAAGAGACCCAGTACTTC. As protein: CSVESTEDQETQYF.